This TCR beta chain emerged from a study of blood T cell repertoires in COVID-19. Germline CDR1 is PRHDT and CDR2 is FYEKMQ (reference sequence). This CDR3 contains 19 residues. J lost 7 bases, V lost 0 bases, and 14 bases had no gene match. Sequenced by immunoSEQ multiplex PCR; TCRdb stores in-frame clones only, minus some. This sample has about 210,000 clones, with 80% to 90% found just once. Material for sequencing was peripheral blood. This TCR came from a man in his forties with acute or convalescent COVID-19. This rearrangement joins TRBV13 to TRBJ2-2; TRBD2 aligns across 10 bases. The CDR3, as DNA: TGTGCCAGCAGCTTAGGCCGGACTAGCGGAGACACCTGGGACGGGGAGCTGTTTTTT. The encoded protein is CASSLGRTSGDTWDGELFF. The full variable domain, in which reference TRBV13 and TRBJ2-2 provide the parts outside the CDR3, is AAGVIQSPRHLIKEKRETATLKCYPIPRHDTVYWYQQGPGQDPQFLISFYEKMQSDKGSIPDRFSAQQFSDYHSELNMSSLELGDSALYFCASSLGRTSGDTWDGELFFGEGSRLTVL.